The 12 T cell receptor beta chains below come from one sample, sequenced in a study of synovial regulatory T cells in juvenile arthritis. Some clones are missing from TCRdb's copy, which holds only in-frame ones; the method was immunoSEQ multiplex PCR. The sample has 9,000 to 10,000 clones. Specimen: Treg cells from blood. Subset of the sample: remaining (HLA-DR-negative) circulating blood Treg cells. Source of these receptors: a donor under 30 with juvenile idiopathic arthritis.

The rearrangement uses TRBV5-1 and TRBJ1-2. CDR1 and CDR2 from the germline V gene are SGHRS and YFSETQ. The CDR3 runs 14 residues. A DNA sequence was not provided. Here the CDR3 reads CASSLGGSNYGYTF.

The J gene is TRBJ2-7, the V gene TRBV11-2; the D call of TRBD2 rests on TCRdb alone, since no DNA is present to check it. The germline V gene has CDR1 SGHAT and CDR2 FQNNGV. The CDR3 consists of 13 residues. Only the protein sequence is given. The CDR3 region is CASSTTGGYEQYF. Together with reference TRBV11-2 and TRBJ2-7, the CDR3 gives the full variable domain: EAGVAQSPRYKIIEKRQSVAFWCNPISGHATLYWYQQILGQGPKLLIQFQNNGVVDDSQLPKDRFSAERLKGVDSTLKIQPAKLEDSAVYLCASSTTGGYEQYFGPGTRLTVT.

The chain couples TRBV19 to TRBJ2-3; without DNA, the TCRdb call of TRBD2 cannot be checked. The CDR3 totals 17 residues. The DNA is unrecorded. Germline loops: CDR1 LNHDA, CDR2 SQIVND (reference sequence). This CDR3 is CASSITARLASTDTQYF.

The chain is built from TRBV27 and TRBJ2-6; TCRdb outputs TRBD2, but without DNA this stays unchecked. Germline-derived CDR1 and CDR2 are MNHEY and SMNVEV (reference sequence). This CDR3 has 15 amino acids. No DNA is given. CDR3 in amino acids: CASSERGPGANVLTF.

The rearrangement links TRBV6-6 to TRBJ2-7. The CDR3 runs 15 residues. Only the protein is available. CDR1 and CDR2 (germline): MNHNY, SVGAGI (reference sequence). The CDR3 region is CASSSLAMAGNEQYF.

V is TRBV11-2 and J is TRBJ1-5. The CDR3 has 14 amino acids. There is no recorded DNA. Germline V gene lookup returns CDR1 SGHAT and CDR2 FQNNGV. CDR3 amino acids: CASSSGRGNQPQHF.

The V and J genes are TRBV25-1 and TRBJ1-2; TCRdb selects TRBD1, and the lack of DNA leaves this call unchecked. Germline V gene lookup returns CDR1 MGHDK and CDR2 SYGVNS. The length of the CDR3 is 16 residues. The DNA is unrecorded. CDR3: CASSGLLQGAFYGYTF.

The rearrangement joins TRBV27 to TRBJ1-2; without DNA, the TCRdb call of TRBD1 cannot be checked. The CDR3 contains 13 residues. The DNA is unrecorded. Germline CDR1 MNHEY, CDR2 SMNVEV (reference sequence). The CDR3 reads CASSYRGQYGYTF.

The chain has TRBV25-1 and TRBJ1-3. Germline V gene data show CDR1 as MGHDK and CDR2 as SYGVNS. This CDR3 has 16 amino acids. The protein alone is recorded here. The CDR3 sequence is CASSESGLGGKNTIYF.

The gene calls are TRBV2 and TRBJ1-5; the TCRdb call, TRBD1, lacks DNA for checking. This CDR3 region has 15 residues. No coding sequence is recorded. CDR1 and CDR2 (germline): SNHLY, FYNNEI. The CDR3 here is CASSGTGGFNQPQHF.

CDR3 loop: CASSLDIAWKAFF. The V gene is TRBV5-1, the J gene TRBJ1-1. The CDR3 consists of 13 residues. DNA is not on record. Per the germline V gene, CDR1 is SGHRS and CDR2 is YFSETQ.

The V and J genes are TRBV28 and TRBJ2-7; absent DNA, TCRdb's TRBD2 call cannot be checked. The CDR3 has 14 amino acids. The DNA sequence is not available. Germline loops: CDR1 MDHEN, CDR2 SYDVKM. The CDR3 loop reads CASSLRGSVGEQYF.